This TCR beta chain was captured in a study of long-term antiretroviral therapy in people with HIV. Only a few counts were recorded for this clone. As yet, its antigen is unknown. Trimming removed 2 bases from V and 6 bases from J, with 5 bases in between. Germline V gene sequence: CDR1 SGDLS, CDR2 YYNGEE. This CDR3 region has 12 residues. Runs used v3.0 of the immunoSEQ assay and were done at survey level. Sequencing was performed with immunoSEQ multiplex PCR; in TCRdb, only in-frame clones are kept and a portion is missing. The sample lists tens of thousands of clones; roughly 78% were seen once. Regarding the study as a whole: In samples taken after ART, diversity increased but remained below transplant donor control levels. Clones that had undergone expansion before ART dominated the repertoire at all time points.

The chain combines TRBV9 with TRBJ2-2; D is ambiguous. Sample: unsorted PBMCs, taken 1.5 years before starting antiretroviral therapy. The receptor was isolated from a young man with HIV. The chain's CDR3 is CASSVNPGELFF. For the CDR3, the DNA is TGTGCCAGCAGCGTTAACCCCGGGGAGCTGTTTTTT. Based on the CDR3 plus reference TRBV9 and TRBJ2-2, the full variable domain is DSGVTQTPKHLITATGQRVTLRCSPRSGDLSVYWYQQSLDQGLQFLIQYYNGEERAKGNILERFSAQQFPDLHSELNLSSLELGDSALYFCASSVNPGELFFGEGSRLTVL.